Given below is one T cell receptor (beta chain) in context. The data were taken from a study of blood T cell repertoires in COVID-19. On the study more broadly: PBMCs, B-cell-depleted T cells, or T cells were the source of the cDNA or gDNA that made up the material.

The CDR3 runs 15 residues. Germline V gene lookup returns CDR1 WSHSY and CDR2 SAAADI. Trimming pared 2 bases from V and 0 bases from J, leaving 8 bases between. Authors' analysis steps: Nucleated cell number was recorded as an estimate derived from reference gene primer amplification. Profiled with immunoSEQ multiplex PCR; TCRdb holds only in-frame clones, not every one. V, J and clone size derive from that table, while D and trimming were established from the DNA sequence. The sample carries roughly 230,000 clones, 82% recorded once. J is TRBJ1-3 and V is TRBV10-2; D ambiguous. The TCR sequence derives from a woman aged 80 or older with acute or convalescent COVID-19. Material for sequencing was peripheral blood. The CDR3, as DNA: TGCGCCAGCAGTGAGGCGGTACTCTCTGGAAACACCATATATTTT. Amino acids: CASSEAVLSGNTIYF.